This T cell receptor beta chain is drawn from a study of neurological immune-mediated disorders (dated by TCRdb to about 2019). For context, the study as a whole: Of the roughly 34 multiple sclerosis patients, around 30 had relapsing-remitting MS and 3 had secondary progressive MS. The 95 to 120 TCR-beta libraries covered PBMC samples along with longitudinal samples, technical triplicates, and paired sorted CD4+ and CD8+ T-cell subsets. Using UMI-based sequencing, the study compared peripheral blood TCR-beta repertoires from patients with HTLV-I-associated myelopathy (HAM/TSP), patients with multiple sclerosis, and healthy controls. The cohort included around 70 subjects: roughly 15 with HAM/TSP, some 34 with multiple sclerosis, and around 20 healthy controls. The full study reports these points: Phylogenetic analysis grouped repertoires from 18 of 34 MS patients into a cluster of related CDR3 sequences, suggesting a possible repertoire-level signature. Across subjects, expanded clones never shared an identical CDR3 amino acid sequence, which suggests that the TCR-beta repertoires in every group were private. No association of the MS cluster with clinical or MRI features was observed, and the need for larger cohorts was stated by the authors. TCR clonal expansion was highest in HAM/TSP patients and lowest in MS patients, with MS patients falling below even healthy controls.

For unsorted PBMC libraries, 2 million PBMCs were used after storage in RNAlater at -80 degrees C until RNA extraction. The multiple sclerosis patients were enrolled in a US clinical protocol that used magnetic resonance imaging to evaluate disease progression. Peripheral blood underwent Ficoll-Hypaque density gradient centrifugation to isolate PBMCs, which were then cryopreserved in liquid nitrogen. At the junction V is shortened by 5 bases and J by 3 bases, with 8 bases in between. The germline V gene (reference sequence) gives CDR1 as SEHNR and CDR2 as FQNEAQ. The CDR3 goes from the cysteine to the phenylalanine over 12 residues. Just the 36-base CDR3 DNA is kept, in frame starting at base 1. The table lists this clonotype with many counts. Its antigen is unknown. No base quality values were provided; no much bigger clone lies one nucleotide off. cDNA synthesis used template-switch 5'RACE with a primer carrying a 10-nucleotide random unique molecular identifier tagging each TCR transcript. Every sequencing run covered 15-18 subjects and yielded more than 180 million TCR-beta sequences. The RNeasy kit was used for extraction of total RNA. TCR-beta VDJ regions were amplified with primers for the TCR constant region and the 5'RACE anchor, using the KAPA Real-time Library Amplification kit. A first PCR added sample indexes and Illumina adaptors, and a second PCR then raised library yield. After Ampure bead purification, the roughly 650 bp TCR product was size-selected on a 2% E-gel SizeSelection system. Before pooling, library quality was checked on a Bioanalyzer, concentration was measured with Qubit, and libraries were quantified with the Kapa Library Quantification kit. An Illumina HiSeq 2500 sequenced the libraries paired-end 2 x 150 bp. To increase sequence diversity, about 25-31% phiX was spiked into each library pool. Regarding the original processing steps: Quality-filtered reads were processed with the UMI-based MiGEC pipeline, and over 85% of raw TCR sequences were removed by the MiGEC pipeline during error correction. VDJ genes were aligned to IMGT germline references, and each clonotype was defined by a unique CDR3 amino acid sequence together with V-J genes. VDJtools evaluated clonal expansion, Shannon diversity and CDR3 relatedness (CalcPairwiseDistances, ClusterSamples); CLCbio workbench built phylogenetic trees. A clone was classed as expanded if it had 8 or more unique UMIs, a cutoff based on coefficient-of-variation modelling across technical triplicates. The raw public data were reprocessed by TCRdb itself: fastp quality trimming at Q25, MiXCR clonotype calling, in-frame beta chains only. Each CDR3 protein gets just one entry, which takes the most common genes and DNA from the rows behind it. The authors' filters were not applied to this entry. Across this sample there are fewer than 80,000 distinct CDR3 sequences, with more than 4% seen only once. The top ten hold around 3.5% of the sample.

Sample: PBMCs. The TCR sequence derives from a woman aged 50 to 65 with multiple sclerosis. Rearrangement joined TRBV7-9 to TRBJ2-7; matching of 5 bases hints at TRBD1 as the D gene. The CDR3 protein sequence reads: CASSGANYEQYF. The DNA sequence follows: TGTGCCAGCAGCGGGGCCAACTACGAGCAGTACTTC. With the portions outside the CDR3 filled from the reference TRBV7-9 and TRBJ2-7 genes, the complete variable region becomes DTGVSQNPRHKITKRGQNVTFRCDPISEHNRLYWYRQTLGQGPEFLTYFQNEAQLEKSRLLSDRFSAERPKGSFSTLEIQRTEQGDSAMYLCASSGANYEQYFGPGTRLTVT.